One and the same sample provided the 16 T cell receptor beta chains below, sequenced in a study of siplizumab effects on memory and regulatory T cells. The table came from immunoSEQ multiplex PCR; TCRdb's copy has only in-frame clones and leaves some out. In the table there are about 100,000 clones, more than 85% of which are singletons. Sequencing was performed on CD4+ T cells sorted from blood. The receptors come from a human donor in good health. Some clones in this sample may be carry-over from other donors' samples.

The chain carries TRBV4-1 and TRBJ2-1; D gene uncertain. Germline CDR1 and CDR2: MGHRA and YSYEKL. CDR3 size: 12 residues. With 3 bases removed from V and 9 bases from J, the gap between germline ends came to 9 bases. The CDR3 region is CASSQLGGEQFF. DNA for the CDR3: TGCGCCAGCAGCCAGCTAGGTGGTGAGCAGTTCTTC.

V and J are TRBV6-5 and TRBJ1-1; D call uncertain. This CDR3 contains 15 residues. CDR1 and CDR2 (germline): MNHEY, SVGAGI. With 0 bases removed from V and 0 bases from J, the gap between germline ends came to 8 bases. The CDR3 sequence: CASSYSMTMNTEAFF. DNA of the CDR3: TGTGCCAGCAGTTACTCGATGACAATGAACACTGAAGCTTTCTTT.

This chain uses TRBV7-9 with TRBJ1-2, with D perhaps matching TRBD1 (5 bases). Germline assignment: CDR1 SEHNR and CDR2 FQNEAQ (reference sequence). The CDR3 covers 18 residues. Trimming removed 5 bases at V and 8 bases at J, with 30 bases between. CDR3 nucleotides: TGTGCCAGCAGCCCCCTTAAAGGTGGAGGACATGGCCTAGGGGGCTACACCTTC. It translates to CASSPLKGGGHGLGGYTF.

This clone was observed once. The chain recombines TRBV6-6 with TRBJ2-1, with D maybe TRBD1 (5 bases). V shed 1 base and J shed 6 bases, with 10 bases lying between them. Germline CDR1 reads MNHNY; CDR2 reads SVGAGI (reference sequence). The CDR3 is 14 residues long. The CDR3: CASSYFWQGNEQFF. The CDR3 coding sequence is TGTGCCAGCAGTTACTTTTGGCAGGGCAATGAGCAGTTCTTC.

The rearrangement links TRBV30 to TRBJ2-2; D is possibly TRBD2 (6 bases). Germline values: CDR1 GTSNPN, CDR2 SVGIG (reference sequence). V was trimmed by 0 bases and J by 2 bases, leaving 10 bases between them. This CDR3 region has 15 residues. The CDR3 DNA is TGTGCCTGGAGTGTGTTAGCGGACAACACCGGGGAGCTGTTTTTT. This sequence encodes CAWSVLADNTGELFF.

The chain couples TRBV7-2 to TRBJ2-1; 11 nucleotides agree with TRBD2. The germline V gene has CDR1 SGHTA and CDR2 FQGNSA. CDR3 size: 16 residues. V was pared by 5 bases and J by 9 bases, with 12 bases of the junction left unmatched. The CDR3: CASSLRTSGRGREQFF. DNA for the CDR3: TGTGCCAGCAGCCTCCGGACTAGCGGGCGTGGGCGTGAGCAGTTCTTC.

This clone was recorded a few times. The V call is TRBV18, the J call TRBJ1-1, with D possibly being TRBD1 (6 bases). Germline-derived CDR1 and CDR2 are KGHSH and LQKENI. The CDR3 runs to 14 residues. V was shortened by 0 bases and J by 3 bases, with 8 bases between the two germline ends. The DNA for the CDR3 is TGTGCCAGCTCACCACCGGCAGGGGACACTGAAGCTTTCTTT. As protein: CASSPPAGDTEAFF.

The chain combines TRBV9 with TRBJ2-2, with 8 positions matching TRBD1. The CDR3 totals 14 residues. Germline loops: CDR1 SGDLS, CDR2 YYNGEE. Trimming removed 0 bases from V and 6 bases from J; junction bases left unmatched: 1. The CDR3 nucleotides are TGTGCCAGCAGCGTAGGGACAGGGCCCGGGGAGCTGTTTTTT. This translates into CASSVGTGPGELFF. Supplemented by reference TRBV9 and TRBJ2-2, the full variable domain reads DSGVTQTPKHLITATGQRVTLRCSPRSGDLSVYWYQQSLDQGLQFLIQYYNGEERAKGNILERFSAQQFPDLHSELNLSSLELGDSALYFCASSVGTGPGELFFGEGSRLTVL.

The chain joins TRBV19 to TRBJ1-5, with 7 bases aligning to TRBD1. This CDR3 region has 18 residues. Germline V gene lookup returns CDR1 LNHDA and CDR2 SQIVND (reference sequence). The ends lost 2 bases at V and 1 base at J; junction bases unmatched: 11. The DNA for the CDR3 is TGTGCCAGTAGTATAAGGACAGGTAACGTCCTCAGCAATCAGCCCCAGCATTTT. Translating gives CASSIRTGNVLSNQPQHF.

The V gene is TRBV7-9, the J gene TRBJ2-2, with 12 bases fitting TRBD2. This CDR3 has 16 amino acids. V was pared by 4 bases and J by 6 bases, with 6 bases of the junction left unmatched. Per the germline V gene, CDR1 is SEHNR and CDR2 is FQNEAQ (reference sequence). CDR3 amino acids: CASSSHASGRAGELFF. For the CDR3, the DNA is TGTGCCAGCAGCTCCCACGCTAGCGGGAGGGCCGGGGAGCTGTTTTTT.

This chain uses TRBV2 with TRBJ2-4; D is possibly TRBD2 (5 bases). Germline V gene lookup returns CDR1 SNHLY and CDR2 FYNNEI. The CDR3 totals 12 residues. V dropped 6 bases and J dropped 10 bases, with 13 bases sitting between them. The CDR3 region is CASRVSVTIQYF. As DNA, the CDR3 is TGTGCCAGCAGGGTTAGCGTGACTATTCAGTACTTC. The variable domain in full, completed from reference TRBV2 and TRBJ2-4, reads EPEVTQTPSHQVTQMGQEVILRCVPISNHLYFYWYRQILGQKVEFLVSFYNNEISEKSEIFDDQFSVERPDGSNFTLKIRSTKLEDSAMYFCASRVSVTIQYFGAGTRLSVL.

The chain couples TRBV7-2 to TRBJ2-1; TRBD2 aligns across 12 bases. Germline V gene sequence: CDR1 SGHTA, CDR2 FQGNSA. The CDR3 consists of 14 residues. The DNA for the CDR3 is TGTGCTGTTACGTCCCTAGCGGGAGGGATTGAGCAGTTCTTC. This translates into CAVTSLAGGIEQFF.

In this sample, this clone turned up once. This sequence joins TRBV7-3 and TRBJ2-2; D is unresolved. CDR1 and CDR2 (germline): SGHTA, FQGTGA. This CDR3 is built from 12 residues. V lost 3 bases and J 4 bases, leaving 3 bases between the germline ends. CDR3 in DNA: TGTGCCAGCAGCTTGAGCACCGGGGAGCTGTTTTTT. Residues: CASSLSTGELFF.

V gene TRBV2 combines with J gene TRBJ2-2; no clear D gene. The CDR3 length is 11 residues. V was trimmed by 8 bases and J by 7 bases, leaving 8 bases between them. CDR1 is SNHLY and CDR2 is FYNNEI in the germline V gene. The CDR3 coding sequence is TGTGCCAGCCAGACGATCGGGGAGCTGTTTTTT. Protein product: CASQTIGELFF.

This chain uses TRBV5-1 with TRBJ1-4, with D possibly being TRBD1 (6 bases). The CDR3 loop spans 15 amino acids. The germline gives CDR1 SGHRS, CDR2 YFSETQ. The ends were cut back, 5 bases at V and 0 bases at J, with 11 bases in the middle. The CDR3 DNA reads TGCGCCAGCAGGGACAGTGGGGCAACTAATGAAAAACTGTTTTTT. Its translation is CASRDSGATNEKLFF.

The table lists this clone with a count of one. V usage is TRBV27 and J usage is TRBJ2-7; 9 bases line up with TRBD2. J lost 3 bases, V lost 1 base, and 4 bases had no gene match. The V gene's germline CDR1 is MNHEY and CDR2 SMNVEV (reference sequence). This CDR3 region has 15 residues. The CDR3 region has the DNA TGTGCCAGCAGTTTATATCCTAGCGGGAACTACGAGCAGTACTTC. Translating gives CASSLYPSGNYEQYF.